Given below is one T cell receptor (beta chain) in context. Its cognate antigen has yet to be identified. Base quality data are lacking; no much larger clone is found one base away. Library preparation employed RT-PCR. Sequencing relied on an Illumina HiSeq 2500. TCRdb reanalyzed the raw reads on its own, using fastp at Q25 for trimming and MiXCR for clone calling, and kept in-frame beta chains. Rows merge per CDR3 protein into single entries with the most common DNA and genes. Here the sample has approximately 480,000 distinct CDR3 sequences; roughly 9.8% occur a single time. Together, the top ten hold less than 15% of the sample. This specimen's time point label, interpreted: more than 35 days after influenza vaccine administration. The data were obtained in a study of response to subunit inactivated influenza vaccine (dated 2018 in TCRdb). Context from the whole study: Deep quantitative T cell receptor repertoire profiling was used in the study to track responses to a trivalent subunit inactivated influenza vaccine. What the work shows at the level of the full study, not this receptor alone: According to the authors, only a limited number of new T cells may be recruited by each seasonal influenza vaccination.

Trimming removed 1 base from V and 2 bases from J, leaving 7 bases between the germline ends. The CDR3 starts with the cysteine, ends with the phenylalanine, and has 14 residues. Left in the record is the CDR3 DNA by itself, 42 bases read in frame from the first base. CDR1 LGHNA and CDR2 YSLEER are derived from the germline V gene. This TCR was recovered from a man aged 45-65 years who received an inactivated influenza vaccine. Donor details come from another sample of the same person, matched by shared clones. This chain joins TRBV4-3 to TRBJ2-3; the D gene is possibly TRBD1, with 5 bases matching. The sequences come from PBMCs from blood, collected around seven weeks after vaccination. The nucleotide sequence reads TGCGCCAGCAGCCAAGGGGGCCCCACAGATACGCAGTATTTT. This codes for CASSQGGPTDTQYF.